This T cell receptor (beta chain) was identified during a study of T-cell memory formation after mild COVID-19 (dated by TCRdb to about 2021). Turning to the overall study: TCR sequence clusters from the two donors were largely donor specific. T-cell clones expanding and contracting after mild COVID-19 in a couple of donors were tracked by longitudinal TCRalpha and TCRbeta repertoire sequencing. The cohort comprised two young, previously healthy adult volunteers, one female and one male.

What the work shows at the level of the full study, not this receptor alone: The study included only a couple of mild cases, and larger cohorts that include severe cases with pre-infection samples were judged to be necessary. Some responding clones were detected in pre-infection memory, suggesting pre-existing cross-reactive memory T cells joined the SARS-CoV-2 response. Balanced CD4/CD8 phenotypes were observed for clones contracting from day 15 to 85, whereas a bias towards CD4+ was observed for a second wave of clones expanding from day 15 to 37. Contracting CD4+ clones were found mainly in CM and EM memory subsets, while CD8+ clones were enriched in EMRA. Whether the second-wave clones peaking on day 37 were SARS-CoV-2 specific was not confirmed.

The sequencing machine was an Illumina NovaSeq 6000. TCRalpha and TCRbeta cDNA libraries were constructed by 5'RACE with constant-segment primers, with sample barcodes and unique molecular identifiers being introduced. Trizol reagent was used to extract RNA from every sample. Amplification of the libraries took two PCR steps, and the second step added a second sample barcode plus Illumina TruSeq adapters. Sequencing of the libraries was done on an Illumina NovaSeq, producing 2 x 150 bp paired-end reads. On the authors' methods: Demultiplexing of reads and collapsing into UMI-guided consensus sequences were performed with migec v1.2.7. Using mixcr v2.1.11, UMI consensuses were aligned to TRA and TRB V and J templates and then assembled into clonotypes. Clonotypes were classified as expanded or contracted when called significant by both edgeR and NoisET, with noise models trained on biological replicates. edgeR calls used a false discovery rate-adjusted p below 0.01 and a log2 fold-change threshold of 1. As an exploratory analysis of dynamics, max-normalized trajectories of the 1000 most abundant clonotypes were examined by PCA with hierarchical clustering. Separately sequenced CD4+ and CD8+ repertoires were used to assign a CD4 or CD8 phenotype to each responding clone. TCRdb reanalyzed the raw reads on its own, using fastp at Q25 for trimming and MiXCR for clone calling, and kept in-frame beta chains. Identical CDR3 protein sequences are pooled into one entry, listed with their most common genes and DNA. For this entry, the V and J calls and clone size follow TCRdb and not the study's own pipeline. Present in this sample are 400,000 to 500,000 distinct CDR3 sequences, 20% of which were seen just once. 8.4% of the sample lies in the top ten.

A single count supports this clonotype. No cognate antigen has been identified for it. Base quality data are lacking; no much larger clone is found one base away. PBMCs were isolated by Ficoll-Paque density gradient centrifugation. The sample comprised PBMCs or a T cell subset sorted from them (not recorded which). The TCR sequence derives from an adult woman who had mild COVID-19 (a few samples of this study predate the infection). The sample titles of this study are shuffled in the database, so cell type and time point are left out; the donor was told from shared clones.

The CDR3 in this case is CSAGQGAREKLFF. Here is the DNA: TGCAGCGCCGGACAGGGGGCGCGTGAAAAACTGTTTTTT. The V gene is TRBV29-1 and the J gene is TRBJ1-4, and TRBD1 aligns with 11 junction nucleotides. For this chain, trimming is 7 bases at the V end and 7 bases at the J end, and the number of junction bases without a gene match is 5. Based on the germline V gene, the CDR1 and CDR2 sequences are SQVTM and ANQGSEA. Measured from the cysteine to the phenylalanine, the CDR3 is 13 residues long. Only the CDR3 DNA is retained, 39 bases long and in frame from the first base.